Following are 28 T cell receptor beta chains from one sample sequenced in a study of tumor-infiltrating lymphocytes in primary liver carcinoma. Priming with a constant-region primer yielded TCR beta cDNA from around 0.45 ug total RNA. ARM-PCR was slightly modified, and three nested multiplex PCR rounds with it gave rise to the TCR beta libraries. Primers for the first two PCR rounds were TRBV1-TRBV30 forward primers and a C-beta reverse primer (about 9 cycles per round). TCRdb analysed the multiplex PCR reads with MiXCR anew, one entry per CDR3 protein. The sample shows some 200,000 distinct CDR3 sequences, around three fifths of them seen only once. Germline DNA was extracted too, while blood RNA derived from unsorted whole blood. Sequenced sample: peripheral blood. These receptors came from a woman aged 55 to 70 with primary liver carcinoma and hepatitis B virus infection.

This chain links TRBV30 with TRBJ1-5, with TRBD1 matching over 7 bases. The length of the CDR3 is 14 residues. After removal of 4 bases from V and 5 bases from J, the junction contained 8 bases not matched to a gene. CDR1 GTSNPN and CDR2 SVGIG come from the germline V gene (reference sequence). This CDR3 is CAWTIQGLDQPQHF. Written as DNA, the CDR3 is TGTGCCTGGACCATACAGGGGTTGGATCAGCCCCAGCATTTT.

Points on this clonotype: This sequence may be a read error, since a much larger clone differs from it by one base. The genes are TRBV12-3 or TRBV12-4 and TRBJ1-4, with 9 nucleotides matching TRBD1. The CDR3 runs to 15 residues. The CDR3 DNA follows: TGTACCAGCAGTTCCTCCGGGACAGGGAATGAAAAACTGTTTTTT. Translation gives CTSSSSGTGNEKLFF.

A remark on this clonotype: This may stem from a read error, because a much larger clone lies one nucleotide away. The V gene is TRBV12-3 or TRBV12-4, the J gene TRBJ2-5; D tentatively fits TRBD1 or TRBD2 (5 bases each). The CDR3 loop spans 13 amino acids. The CDR3 region has the DNA TGTGCCTGCAGTTTCGGGGACGGGGAGACCCAGTACTTC. Its translation: CACSFGDGETQYF.

Details on this clonotype: At one boundary the junction diverges from the germline segment, which might be a read error. The rearrangement joins TRBV24-1 to TRBJ2-3, with D possibly being TRBD1 (6 bases). In germline, CDR1 is KGHDR, CDR2 SFDVKD. There are 17 residues in the CDR3. The DNA for the CDR3 is TGTGCCACCAGTGACCCTGGGGGACATCATAACACATATACGCAGTATTTT. Encoded protein: CATSDPGGHHNTYTQYF.

This chain connects TRBV6-4 to TRBJ2-1, with a tentative D call TRBD2 (6 bases). Trimming pared 3 bases from V and 3 bases from J, leaving 12 bases between. Germline-derived CDR1 and CDR2 are MRHNA and SNTAGT. This CDR3 contains 15 residues. The CDR3 DNA sequence: TGTGCCAGCAGTGAACCTAGCGTGAGCTACAATGAGCAGTTCTTC. It yields the protein CASSEPSVSYNEQFF.

A remark on this clonotype: A junction boundary mismatches the germline segment, possibly from a read error. This chain connects TRBV18 to TRBJ2-1; D could derive from TRBD1 or TRBD2 (5 bases each). Germline V CDR1 and CDR2: KGHSH, LQKENI. This CDR3 comprises 14 residues. The CDR3 sequence: CASSPAVGPAEQFF. CDR3 bases: TGTGCAAGCTCACCCGCAGTGGGACCCGCTGAGCAGTTCTTC.

This clonotype has more than one count but fewer than ten. This chain joins TRBV6-4 and TRBJ2-2, with TRBD2 identical over 7 bases. After removal of 3 bases from V and 3 bases from J, the junction contained 7 bases not matched to a gene. This CDR3 has 16 amino acids. Per germline, CDR1 MRHNA and CDR2 SNTAGT. Written as DNA, the CDR3 is TGTGCCAGCAGTGAAGTTGGCGGGAGTTACACCGGGGAGCTGTTTTTT. This translates into CASSEVGGSYTGELFF.

This clonotype was picked up a small number of times. At one boundary the junction diverges from the germline segment, which might be a read error. This chain joins TRBV11-2 and TRBJ2-5; 8 nucleotides line up with TRBD1. This CDR3 has 14 amino acids. Germline CDR1 reads SGHAT; CDR2 reads FQNNGV. The CDR3 nucleotides read TGTGCCAGTAGTATCAGGGGGCCAGGGGAGATCCAGTACTTC. It encodes CASSIRGPGEIQYF.

Concerning this clonotype itself: This may stem from a read error, because a much larger clone lies one nucleotide away. Here the CDR3 reads CTSSLVGTQVEQYF. CDR3 DNA sequence: TGTACCAGCAGCTTAGTTGGTACCCAGGTCGAGCAGTACTTC. The J gene is TRBJ2-7, the V gene TRBV7-9; D call uncertain. Germline V gene sequence: CDR1 SEHNR, CDR2 FQNEAQ (reference sequence). The CDR3 covers 14 residues.

The chain couples TRBV5-1 to TRBJ1-1; D is possibly TRBD1 (6 bases). Germline assignment: CDR1 SGHRS and CDR2 YFSETQ. The germline V and J ends were trimmed by 3 bases and 9 bases, with 15 bases remaining between them. CDR3 length equals 13 residues. CDR3 sequence reads: CASSWGQEVKAFF. The CDR3 region has the DNA TGCGCCAGCAGCTGGGGACAAGAGGTGAAAGCTTTCTTT.

Remarks on this clonotype: A single base separates this from a much larger clone, so it may be a read error. V gene TRBV5-5 combines with J gene TRBJ2-5; 8 nucleotides line up with TRBD2. With 0 bases clipped from V and 3 bases from J, the junction kept 7 bases outside the gene matches. The CDR3 consists of 16 residues. CDR1 SGHKS and CDR2 YYEKEE come from the germline V gene (reference sequence). The CDR3 spells CASSLGPAGVKETQYF. CDR3 in DNA: TGTGCCAGCAGCTTGGGGCCAGCGGGGGTCAAAGAGACCCAGTACTTC.

The rearrangement uses TRBV7-9 and TRBJ1-2; no clear D. Germline lookup yields CDR1 SEHNR and CDR2 FQNEAQ (reference sequence). The CDR3 is 12 amino acids. With 7 bases removed from V and 7 bases from J, the gap between germline ends came to 13 bases. Written as DNA, the CDR3 is TGTGCCAGCACCCCCCCGATGGGTGGCTACACCTTC. It translates to CASTPPMGGYTF.

Note on this clonotype: Germline is not matched at one junction end, which may reflect a read error. This chain uses TRBV11-2 with TRBJ2-5; D is perhaps TRBD1 (5 bases). Germline loops: CDR1 SGHAT, CDR2 FQNNGV. The CDR3 contains 14 residues. CDR3 amino acids: CASSFPRGRETKYF. In nucleotides, the CDR3 is TGTGCCAGCAGCTTCCCAAGGGGCCGAGAGACCAAGTACTTC.

Turning to this clonotype: Being one base from a much bigger clone, this may be a read error. The V call is TRBV10-2, the J call TRBJ1-6; 9 positions match TRBD1. The CDR3 has 14 amino acids. Germline V CDR1 and CDR2: WSHSY, SAAADI. CDR3 sequence: CASTRTGENSPIHF. The CDR3 DNA follows: TGCGCCAGCACTCGGACAGGGGAGAATTCACCCATCCACTTT.

This clonotype is termed medium-sized (0.01 to 0.1%). The chain uses TRBV29-1 and TRBJ2-5; D perhaps matches TRBD2 (5 bases). This CDR3 has 13 residues. V was shortened by 7 bases and J by 2 bases, with 14 bases between the two germline ends. CDR1 is SQVTM, CDR2 ANQGSEA, per germline. DNA of the CDR3: TGCAGCGCGTATTCGGGATTTCAAGAGACCCAGTACTTC. Translating it yields CSAYSGFQETQYF.

This clonotype was recorded a few times. The conserved phenylalanine or tryptophan normally closing the CDR3 is absent here, so this likely arose from a read error. This sequence joins TRBV4-2 and TRBJ2-1; either TRBD1 or TRBD2 may fit D (5 bases each). V was pared by 4 bases and J by 5 bases, with 12 bases between. The CDR3 is made up of 14 amino acids. Germline V lookup: CDR1 LGHNA, CDR2 YNFKEQ. For the CDR3, the DNA is TGTGCCAGCAGCCGAGAAGCGGACAACAATGAGCAGTTCCTC. This codes for CASSREADNNEQFL.

As regards this clonotype: A junction end diverges from the germline sequence, so it may reflect a read error. The chain couples TRBV11-2 to TRBJ2-7, with TRBD2 identical over 7 bases. Germline assignment: CDR1 SGHAT and CDR2 FQNNGV. CDR3 length: 16 residues. CDR3 sequence reads: CASSLSRGGAPYVQYF. The CDR3 nucleotides read TGTGCCAGCAGCTTATCAAGGGGAGGGGCCCCCTACGTGCAGTACTTC.

This sequence joins TRBV5-1 and TRBJ2-5; the D gene is possibly TRBD2 (5 bases). Germline V CDR1 and CDR2: SGHRS, YFSETQ. The V end lost 4 bases, the J end lost 4 bases, and 11 bases lay between the germline ends. The CDR3 contains 13 residues. CDR3 region: CASSAGLGETQYF. The DNA of the CDR3 is TGCGCCAGCAGCGCCGGACTTGGAGAGACCCAGTACTTC.

As for this clonotype: A much bigger clone sits one base away, suggesting this may be a read error. The V call is TRBV10-2, the J call TRBJ2-5; maybe TRBD2 (6 bases). The CDR3 is 11 amino acids. CDR1 WSHSY and CDR2 SAAADI come from the germline V gene. V lost 2 bases and J lost 10, with 8 bases in between. In nucleotides, the CDR3 is TGCGCCAGCAGTGAGGCGGGGATCCAGTACTTC. Residues: CASSEAGIQYF.

As regards this clonotype: Since a much larger clone is just one base distant, this may be a read error. V gene TRBV6-5 combines with J gene TRBJ1-3; tentative D call: TRBD1 (5 bases). In germline, CDR1 is MNHEY, CDR2 SVGAGI. The CDR3 spans 15 residues. The CDR3 protein is CGSSFRRDAGNTIYF. Written as DNA, the CDR3 is TGTGGCAGCAGTTTCCGCAGGGACGCTGGAAACACCATATATTTT.

On this clonotype: The junction shows a germline mismatch at one end, possibly a read error. This chain joins TRBV5-1 and TRBJ2-3; 7 nucleotides line up with TRBD1. The V gene's germline CDR1 is SGHRS and CDR2 YFSETQ. There are 14 residues in the CDR3. The CDR3: CANSRGQSTDTQYF. CDR3 in DNA: TGCGCCAACAGCCGGGGACAGTCCACAGATACGCAGTATTTT.

The chain couples TRBV20-1 to TRBJ1-5; no definite D call. V was pared by 0 bases and J by 5 bases, with 8 bases between. Germline CDR1 and CDR2: DFQATT and SNEGSKA (reference sequence). This CDR3 region has 13 residues. The CDR3 loop reads CSARDIEDQPQHF. In DNA form, the CDR3 reads TGCAGTGCTAGAGATATAGAAGATCAGCCCCAGCATTTT.

Turning to this clonotype: A much larger clone differs by one base, so this may be a read error. This chain joins TRBV12-3 or TRBV12-4 and TRBJ1-1; unclear D gene. The V gene lost 3 bases and the J gene lost 2 bases, with 10 bases spanning the gap. The CDR3 totals 14 residues. CDR3 nucleotides: TGTGCCAGCAGTTTGCAGGTGTCCAACACTGAAGCTTTCTTT. This encodes CASSLQVSNTEAFF.

This clonotype was counted ten times or more. V and J are TRBV12-3 or TRBV12-4 and TRBJ1-1, with 11 positions matching TRBD1. The length of the CDR3 is 16 residues. Unmatched junction bases numbered 7, after V lost 6 bases and J lost 1 base. CDR3 residues: CASSSGQGEANTEAFF. CDR3 nucleotides: TGTGCCAGCAGCTCGGGACAGGGGGAGGCGAACACTGAAGCTTTCTTT.

The J gene is TRBJ2-3, the V gene TRBV11-2; TRBD2 matches 7 bases. The germline CDR1 and CDR2 sequences are SGHAT and FQNNGV. The V and J ends lost 5 bases and 6 bases, in that order; junction bases with no gene match: 11. The CDR3 is made up of 15 amino acids. CDR3 region: CASSIGLGRIDTQYF. CDR3 nucleotide sequence: TGTGCCAGCAGCATCGGACTAGGACGCATCGATACGCAGTATTTT. Complete variable domain (other parts from reference TRBV11-2 and TRBJ2-3): EAGVAQSPRYKIIEKRQSVAFWCNPISGHATLYWYQQILGQGPKLLIQFQNNGVVDDSQLPKDRFSAERLKGVDSTLKIQPAKLEDSAVYLCASSIGLGRIDTQYFGPGTRLTVL.

The V gene is TRBV7-8, the J gene TRBJ2-2; 7 bases map to TRBD2. The CDR3 length is 16 residues. Germline V lookup: CDR1 SGHVS, CDR2 FQNEAQ. Trimming at V came to 1 base and at J to 5 bases, leaving 7 bases not matched to a gene. The CDR3 here is CASSLDRREMTGELFF. The DNA of the CDR3 is TGTGCCAGCAGCTTAGATCGGCGGGAGATGACCGGGGAGCTGTTTTTT.

Concerning this clonotype: The conserved phenylalanine or tryptophan normally closing the CDR3 is absent here, so this likely arose from a read error. The CDR3 spells CASSPQGLRELFL. As DNA, the CDR3 is TGTGCCAGCAGCCCCCAGGGCTTACGGGAGCTGTTTTTA. The chain carries TRBV5-5 and TRBJ2-2; weak D call: TRBD1 (5 bases). Germline CDR1 and CDR2: SGHKS and YYEKEE (reference sequence). This CDR3 is 13 amino acids long. Trimming took 4 bases from V and 9 from J, leaving 13 bases between them.

As for this clonotype: It is likely a read error, because the conserved phenylalanine at the end of the CDR3 is missing. The V gene is TRBV11-2, the J gene TRBJ2-5, with 12 bases lining up with TRBD2. CDR3 length equals 16 residues. J gave up 6 bases and V 5 bases, and 10 bases lay outside the gene matches. Germline V lookup: CDR1 SGHAT, CDR2 FQNNGV. The CDR3 coding sequence is TGTGCCAGCAGCCCGTTCGGACTAGCGGGAATAAAGACCCAGTACCTC. Its protein product is CASSPFGLAGIKTQYL.